These 17 T cell receptor beta chains came from one sample sequenced in a study of shared clonotypes between healthy human individuals. Repertoires were generated with immunoSEQ multiplex PCR, while TCRdb's copy carries only in-frame clones and drops some. The profile shows about 2 million clones, 85% to 95% of them singletons. The sequencing input was naive CD4+ T cells sorted from blood. The subset was: CD45RA+ positively selected. The source is a man aged 18 to 29 in good health.

The rearrangement joins TRBV28 to TRBJ1-2; D uncertain. CDR3 length equals 15 residues. Germline CDR1 reads MDHEN; CDR2 reads SYDVKM. The germline V and J ends were trimmed by 1 base and 8 bases, with 17 bases remaining between them. CDR3 loop: CASSLSAGVARGYTF. In nucleotides, the CDR3 is TGTGCCAGCAGTTTATCGGCTGGTGTGGCACGGGGCTACACCTTC.

The J gene is TRBJ2-6, the V gene TRBV27; perhaps TRBD1 as D (7 bases). From germline, CDR1 is MNHEY and CDR2 SMNVEV (reference sequence). Trimming left V 0 bases short and J 8 bases short, with 11 bases between. This CDR3 has 15 residues. The CDR3 bases are TGTGCCAGCAGTTTATCCCCAGGGGGGACCAACGTCCTGACTTTC. Protein sequence: CASSLSPGGTNVLTF.

The chain couples TRBV2 to TRBJ2-5; the match to TRBD1 covers 11 bases. Germline lookup yields CDR1 SNHLY and CDR2 FYNNEI. This CDR3 is 14 amino acids long. The V and J ends lost 7 bases and 3 bases, in that order; junction bases with no gene match: 4. CDR3 loop: CASNRDRGKETQYF. Written as DNA, the CDR3 is TGTGCCAGCAACCGGGACAGGGGGAAAGAGACCCAGTACTTC.

The chain uses TRBV7-2 and TRBJ2-3; tentative D call: TRBD1 (6 bases). Germline CDR1 SGHTA, CDR2 FQGNSA. The V gene lost 0 bases and the J gene lost 4 bases, with 8 bases spanning the gap. The CDR3 extends over 14 amino acids. DNA of the CDR3: TGTGCCAGCAGCTTAGCAACAGGGTCAGATACGCAGTATTTT. Residues: CASSLATGSDTQYF.

In regard to this clone: The sample holds other DNA sequences that translate to the same CDR3. The chain employs TRBV7-8 and TRBJ2-7; weak D call: TRBD1 (5 bases). The V gene's germline CDR1 is SGHVS and CDR2 FQNEAQ. The CDR3 loop spans 13 amino acids. V lost 5 bases, J lost 1 base, and 9 bases lay in between. For the CDR3, the DNA is TGTGCCAGCAGCGCAGGGCAATCCTACGAGCAGTACTTC. It encodes CASSAGQSYEQYF. The full variable domain, completed using reference TRBV7-8 and TRBJ2-7, is GAGVSQSPRYKVAKRGQDVALRCDPISGHVSLFWYQQALGQGPEFLTYFQNEAQLDKSGLPSDRFFAERPEGSVSTLKIQRTQQEDSAVYLCASSAGQSYEQYFGPGTRLTVT.

This chain uses TRBV4-3 with TRBJ2-5; D possibly corresponds to TRBD1 (6 bases). Trimming cost V 0 bases and J 2 bases, with 13 bases left between them. Germline-derived CDR1 and CDR2 are LGHNA and YSLEER. The CDR3 has 16 amino acids. The CDR3 is CASSQEMWTAQETQYF. The CDR3 DNA sequence: TGCGCCAGCAGCCAAGAAATGTGGACAGCTCAAGAGACCCAGTACTTC.

CDR3: CASTPWDNANYGYTF. CDR3 bases: TGTGCCAGTACCCCGTGGGACAATGCTAACTATGGCTACACCTTC. The chain uses TRBV19 and TRBJ1-2; a weak D match, TRBD1 (6 bases). The germline V gene has CDR1 LNHDA and CDR2 SQIVND (reference sequence). This CDR3 has 15 residues. Trimming stripped 7 bases from V and 0 bases from J, with 15 bases between.

This clone has a single count. The rearrangement links TRBV5-6 to TRBJ2-5, with D uncertain. Germline V gene data show CDR1 as SGHDT and CDR2 as YYEEEE. CDR3 size: 15 residues. Trimming stripped 0 bases from V and 0 bases from J, with 9 bases between. The CDR3 bases are TGTGCCAGCAGCTTGGGCGCAACGTACCAAGAGACCCAGTACTTC. This codes for CASSLGATYQETQYF.

The CDR3 DNA sequence: TGTGCCAGCAGCTTAGGATGGCGTGGGCGCCGCTCCTACAATGAGCAGTTCTTC. This translates into CASSLGWRGRRSYNEQFF. The chain is built from TRBV11-2 and TRBJ2-1; no firm D call. The germline gives CDR1 SGHAT, CDR2 FQNNGV. The CDR3 is 18 residues long. V was trimmed by 1 base and J by 0 bases, leaving 16 bases between them. The whole variable domain, remainder taken from reference TRBV11-2 and TRBJ2-1, is EAGVAQSPRYKIIEKRQSVAFWCNPISGHATLYWYQQILGQGPKLLIQFQNNGVVDDSQLPKDRFSAERLKGVDSTLKIQPAKLEDSAVYLCASSLGWRGRRSYNEQFFGPGTRLTVL.

V and J are TRBV7-2 and TRBJ2-5; D possibly matches TRBD1 or TRBD2 (5 bases each). CDR1 and CDR2 (germline): SGHTA, FQGNSA. This CDR3 comprises 15 residues. Trimming stripped 2 bases from V and 7 bases from J, with 17 bases between. The DNA of the CDR3 is TGTGCCAGCAGCTTAAAAGAGGACCCGAGGGGGACCCAGTACTTC. The encoded protein is CASSLKEDPRGTQYF.

The chain is built from TRBV7-2 and TRBJ2-7, with TRBD1 matching over 8 bases. The CDR3 totals 14 residues. The V segment lost 8 bases and the J segment 3 bases; nucleotides outside the gene matches: 9. Looked up from germline, CDR1 is SGHTA and CDR2 is FQGNSA. CDR3 residues: CASSGQGADYEQYF. In DNA form, the CDR3 reads TGTGCCAGCTCCGGGCAGGGGGCGGACTACGAGCAGTACTTC.

This chain links TRBV11-3 with TRBJ2-2; 11 bases are shared with TRBD1. From germline, CDR1 is SGHNT and CDR2 YENEEA. Trimming took 5 bases from V and 3 from J; bases not matched to a gene: 14. This CDR3 has 19 residues. The DNA for the CDR3 is TGTGCCAGCAGCCCATCGGGACAGGGGGTCCCCGGGGACACCGGGGAGCTGTTTTTT. This codes for CASSPSGQGVPGDTGELFF.

The V gene is TRBV11-2, the J gene TRBJ1-2; TRBD1 matches at 7 bases. Germline-derived CDR1 and CDR2 are SGHAT and FQNNGV. Trimming cost V 5 bases and J 4 bases; bases outside gene matches: 10. CDR3 length: 15 residues. The CDR3 DNA follows: TGTGCCAGCAGCAGGGACAGATTGAAATCCTATGGCTACACCTTC. It is translated as CASSRDRLKSYGYTF. The full variable domain, with the rest looked up from reference TRBV11-2 and TRBJ1-2, is EAGVAQSPRYKIIEKRQSVAFWCNPISGHATLYWYQQILGQGPKLLIQFQNNGVVDDSQLPKDRFSAERLKGVDSTLKIQPAKLEDSAVYLCASSRDRLKSYGYTFGSGTRLTVV.

V usage is TRBV2 and J usage is TRBJ2-1; 14 bases agree with TRBD2. The CDR3 spans 17 residues. V lost 4 bases to trimming and J lost 2 bases; unmatched junction nucleotides: 4. CDR1 SNHLY and CDR2 FYNNEI come from the germline V gene. The CDR3 coding sequence is TGTGCCAGCAGTGGGACTAGCGGGGGGCCTCCCTACAATGAGCAGTTCTTC. It yields the protein CASSGTSGGPPYNEQFF.

This rearrangement joins TRBV6-1 to TRBJ1-5; D uncertain. Germline assignment: CDR1 MNHNS and CDR2 SASEGT. The V gene lost 3 bases and the J gene lost 5 bases, with 8 bases spanning the gap. The CDR3 length is 13 residues. CDR3 residues: CASSDGVYQPQHF. CDR3 coding DNA: TGTGCCAGCAGTGATGGGGTTTATCAGCCCCAGCATTTT.

This clone turned up a few times. The chain is built from TRBV19 and TRBJ1-2; perhaps TRBD1 as D (6 bases). This CDR3 region has 13 residues. Between the trimmed V and J ends, which lost 4 bases and 8 bases, there was a span of 14 bases. CDR1 and CDR2 from the germline V gene are LNHDA and SQIVND (reference sequence). CDR3 amino acids: CASSTAPGAGYTF. In DNA, the CDR3 is TGTGCCAGTAGTACAGCCCCAGGGGCAGGCTACACCTTC.

V is TRBV5-1 and J is TRBJ1-2; 11 bases are shared with TRBD1. Germline assignment: CDR1 SGHRS and CDR2 YFSETQ. V lost 4 bases, J lost 5 bases, and 7 bases stayed unmatched. This CDR3 is 15 amino acids long. The CDR3 DNA reads TGCGCCAGCAGCGACGGGACAGGGGGTGTGTATGGCTACACCTTC. Translating it yields CASSDGTGGVYGYTF.